The rows below give T cell receptor beta chains drawn from one sample of a study of CD8+CD57+ T cells in acquired aplastic anemia. TCRdb analysed the reads with MiXCR anew, one entry per CDR3 protein. The sample has 200,000 to 250,000 distinct CDR3 sequences, over 60% seen once; the top ten hold about 29%. Sequencing used sorted CD4+, CD8+, or CD8+CD57+ T cells (not recorded which) from PBMCs. These receptor sequences come from a human donor in good health. CDR3s include the opening cysteine and the closing phenylalanine or tryptophan. D genes are given only for firm matches. Size values are once, few and many counts, or a class for expanded clones, and some rows have none.

J | D | V | size | CDR3 | DNA
TRBJ1-2 | NA | TRBV7-8 | NA | CASSLGPEHYGYTF | TGTGCCAGCAGCTTAGGACCAGAGCACTATGGCTACACCTTC
TRBJ2-3 | NA | TRBV5-1 | NA | CASSFRMSTDTQYF | TGCGCCAGCAGCTTTAGGATGAGCACAGATACGCAGTATTTT
TRBJ1-2 | TRBD1 | TRBV3-1 | many | CASSQVDRYSDGYTF | TGTGCCAGCAGCCAAGTGGACAGGTACTCAGATGGCTACACCTTC
TRBJ2-7 | TRBD2 | TRBV30 | many | CAWSWREGIYEQYF | TGTGCCTGGAGTTGGAGGGAGGGTATCTACGAGCAGTACTTC
TRBJ2-7 | TRBD1 | TRBV9 | NA | CASSVDRAGGPLSYEQYF | TGTGCCAGCAGCGTAGATCGGGCAGGGGGCCCTCTTTCCTACGAGCAGTACTTC
TRBJ2-5 | NA | TRBV29-1 | NA | CSVRAESETQYF | TGCAGCGTCCGAGCGGAGAGCGAGACCCAGTACTTC
TRBJ1-3 | NA | TRBV24-1 | NA | CATSERNTIYF | TGTGCCACCAGTGAACGAAACACCATATATTTT
TRBJ1-1 | NA | TRBV7-9 | NA | CASSFQVGDTEAFF | TGTGCCAGCAGCTTTCAGGTCGGGGACACTGAAGCTTTCTTT
TRBJ1-1 | NA | TRBV27 | many | CASSLASTATEAFF | TGTGCCAGCAGTTTAGCCTCGACAGCTACTGAAGCTTTCTTT
TRBJ1-2 | TRBD1 | TRBV6-6 | many | CASSRDREGGYTF | TGTGCCAGCAGCCGGGACAGGGAAGGTGGCTACACCTTC
TRBJ1-6 | TRBD1 | TRBV5-1 | NA | CASSRTGGENSPLHF | TGCGCCAGCAGCAGGACAGGGGGCGAGAATTCACCCCTCCACTTT
TRBJ2-1 | NA | TRBV7-9 | few | CASSALLGEQFF | TGTGCCAGCAGCGCCCTCTTGGGCGAGCAGTTCTTC
TRBJ1-5 | NA | TRBV9 | NA | CASSEGTASNQPQHF | TGTGCCAGCAGCGAGGGGACCGCAAGCAATCAGCCCCAGCATTTT
TRBJ2-2 | NA | TRBV29-1 | few | CSVPWLNTGELFF | TGCAGCGTCCCGTGGTTAAACACCGGGGAGCTGTTTTTT
TRBJ2-1 | TRBD2 | TRBV6-1 | NA | CANSGTSPNEQFF | TGTGCCAACAGCGGGACTTCTCCCAATGAGCAGTTCTTC
TRBJ2-1 | NA | TRBV12-3/TRBV12-4 | few | CASSPTPLMEQFF | TGTGCCAGCAGCCCGACACCATTAATGGAGCAGTTCTTC
TRBJ1-6 | TRBD1 | TRBV2 | NA | CASSETGGENSPLHF | TGTGCCAGCAGTGAAACAGGGGGCGAAAATTCACCCCTCCACTTT
TRBJ1-2 | NA | TRBV10-3 | NA | CAITKSWDLYGYTF | TGTGCCATCACCAAGAGTTGGGACTTGTATGGCTACACCTTC
TRBJ2-3 | NA | TRBV10-3 | NA | CASSRDQGDYNEQYF | TGTGCCAGCAGCCGGGACCAAGGAGACTACAATGAGCAGTATTTT
TRBJ1-1 | NA | TRBV7-9 | NA | CASSLGLRNTEAFF | TGTGCCAGCAGCCTGGGGTTGAGGAACACTGAAGCTTTCTTT
TRBJ2-3 | TRBD1 | TRBV2 | NA | CASSGGQDTDTQYF | TGTGCCAGCAGTGGCGGACAGGACACAGATACGCAGTATTTT
TRBJ1-3 | TRBD1 | TRBV7-9 | few | CASSFRSDRATGNTIYF | TGTGCCAGCAGCTTTCGATCGGACAGGGCGACTGGAAACACCATATATTTT
TRBJ2-5 | NA | TRBV20-1 | NA | CSSTRRNIPAQYF | TGCAGCTCCACGAGGAGAAATATCCCGGCCCAGTACTTC
TRBJ1-2 | NA | TRBV12-3/TRBV12-4 | NA | CASSLALGTVDGYTF | TGTGCCAGCAGTTTAGCACTAGGGACGGTTGATGGCTACACCTTC
TRBJ2-3 | NA | TRBV6-6 | NA | CASSYTEDTQYF | TGTGCCAGCAGCTACACGGAAGATACGCAGTATTTT
TRBJ2-7 | NA | TRBV15 | NA | CATSSLGLSYEQYF | TGTGCCACCAGCAGCTTAGGTCTATCCTACGAGCAGTACTTC
TRBJ1-6 | TRBD1 | TRBV19 | NA | CASSISGARGMNSPLHF | TGTGCCAGTAGTATTTCGGGGGCCAGGGGGATGAATTCACCCCTCCACTTT
TRBJ2-7 | NA | TRBV7-3 | NA | CASTPMRGSYEQYF | TGTGCCAGCACCCCTATGAGGGGCTCCTACGAGCAGTATTTC
TRBJ2-1 | TRBD1 | TRBV20-1 | NA | CSATATGVYNEQFF | TGCAGTGCTACCGCGACAGGGGTATACAATGAGCAGTTCTTC
TRBJ2-6 | NA | TRBV24-1 | NA | CATSDGPTPSGANVLTF | TGTGCCACCAGTGACGGCCCAACACCCTCTGGGGCCAACGTCCTGACTTTC
TRBJ2-3 | TRBD2 | TRBV20-1 | many | CSAPRGTSGRATTDTQYF | TGCAGTGCTCCCCGGGGGACTAGCGGGAGGGCGACCACAGATACGCAGTATTTT
TRBJ1-2 | NA | TRBV10-3 | few | CAISEAGSGYTF | TGTGCCATCAGTGAAGCTGGGTCTGGCTACACCTTC
TRBJ2-5 | TRBD2 | TRBV12-3/TRBV12-4 | NA | CASSLDVGGQETQYF | TGTGCCAGCAGTTTAGATGTGGGAGGGCAAGAGACCCAGTACTTC
TRBJ2-7 | TRBD1 | TRBV20-1 | NA | CSAREQGLGEQYF | TGCAGTGCTAGAGAACAGGGGCTTGGCGAGCAGTACTTC
TRBJ2-7 | NA | TRBV7-2 | NA | CASSFGQGGLEQYF | TGTGCCAGCAGCTTCGGCCAGGGAGGTCTCGAGCAGTACTTC
TRBJ2-1 | TRBD2 | TRBV7-2 | once | CASSQTSGGFRNEQFF | TGTGCCAGCAGCCAAACTAGCGGGGGGTTCAGGAATGAGCAGTTCTTC
TRBJ2-7 | NA | TRBV2 | NA | CASSGLLDPQFHEQYF | TGTGCCAGCAGTGGTCTACTGGACCCCCAGTTCCACGAGCAGTACTTC
TRBJ2-3 | TRBD2 | TRBV29-1 | NA | CSVASGDGTDTQYF | TGCAGCGTGGCCAGCGGGGACGGCACAGATACGCAGTATTTT
TRBJ2-2 | NA | TRBV7-9 | NA | CASSLISDSNTGELFF | TGTGCCAGCAGCTTAATATCGGACAGTAACACCGGGGAGCTGTTTTTT
TRBJ2-5 | TRBD2 | TRBV20-1 | NA | CSASRASGGLTETQYF | TGCAGTGCTAGTAGGGCTAGCGGGGGGTTGACGGAGACCCAGTACTTC
TRBJ2-7 | NA | TRBV5-4 | NA | CASSRLTSRSSYEQYF | TGTGCCAGCAGCCGACTGACTAGTAGGAGCTCCTACGAGCAGTACTTC
TRBJ2-5 | NA | TRBV7-9 | once | CASSQRGGETQYF | TGTGCCAGCAGCCAGAGGGGGGGAGAGACCCAGTACTTC
TRBJ2-1 | TRBD1 | TRBV27 | NA | CASSEGQGLSYNEQFF | TGTGCCAGCAGTGAGGGACAGGGGCTTTCCTACAATGAGCAGTTCTTC
TRBJ2-5 | TRBD2 | TRBV29-1 | once | CSVARSSGGPTTQYF | TGCAGCGTGGCGCGCTCTAGCGGGGGGCCAACGACCCAGTACTTC
TRBJ2-7 | NA | TRBV5-5 | many | CASSWAEYEQYF | TGTGCCAGCAGCTGGGCAGAGTACGAGCAGTACTTC
TRBJ2-5 | NA | TRBV2 | few | CASSEVETQYF | TGTGCCAGCAGTGAGGTGGAGACCCAGTACTTC
TRBJ2-5 | NA | TRBV3-1 | many | CASSQELGAGTQYF | TGTGCCAGCAGCCAAGAACTGGGAGCCGGGACCCAGTACTTC